A single sample gave rise to the 10 T cell receptor beta chains below, sequenced in a study of blood T cell repertoires in COVID-19. Sequencing used immunoSEQ multiplex PCR; TCRdb keeps in-frame clones, though not all of them. The table lists 100,000 or so clones, approximately 81% of them singletons, with around 4.1% in the top ten. Sequencing was carried out using peripheral blood. Every receptor here comes from a man between 60 and 75 years old with acute or convalescent COVID-19.

CDR3 sequence reads: CATRGGGAGDEAFF. CDR3 nucleotide sequence: TGTGCCACAAGAGGGGGAGGGGCAGGGGATGAAGCTTTCTTT. The chain uses TRBV11-3 and TRBJ1-1; perhaps TRBD1 as D (6 bases). The CDR3 spans 14 residues. Trimming cost V 10 bases and J 7 bases, with 22 bases left between them. Germline CDR1 reads SGHNT; CDR2 reads YENEEA.

This chain joins TRBV30 and TRBJ1-4; D possibly corresponds to TRBD1 (6 bases). V was pared by 8 bases and J by 7 bases, with 17 bases between. Germline lookup yields CDR1 GTSNPN and CDR2 SVGIG (reference sequence). The CDR3 has 13 amino acids. CDR3 protein: CAGPTGGGEKLFF. The CDR3 DNA is TGTGCCGGCCCGACAGGAGGTGGTGAAAAACTGTTTTTT.

On this clone: This sample includes further DNA sequences coding for the same CDR3. The chain recombines TRBV19 with TRBJ1-1; 8 nucleotides agree with TRBD1. CDR3 length: 14 residues. The germline CDR1 and CDR2 sequences are LNHDA and SQIVND (reference sequence). V dropped 2 bases and J dropped 2; count of bases not matched to a gene: 1. CDR3 nucleotides: TGTGCCAGTAGTATACAGGGGGCAAACACTGAAGCTTTCTTT. Protein sequence: CASSIQGANTEAFF.

The V and J genes are TRBV24-1 and TRBJ1-4; the match to TRBD1 covers 8 bases. Germline CDR1 KGHDR, CDR2 SFDVKD. The CDR3 has 15 residues. Trimming removed 4 bases from V and 6 bases from J; junction bases left unmatched: 6. CDR3 region: CATSDPGTGDEKLFF. CDR3 nucleotides: TGTGCCACCAGTGACCCCGGGACAGGTGATGAAAAACTGTTTTTT.

This clone was counted a single time. V gene TRBV7-2 combines with J gene TRBJ2-2, with D possibly being TRBD2 (6 bases). Trimming shortened V by 4 bases and J by 5 bases, and 14 bases separated the two germline ends. There are 15 residues in the CDR3. Germline V gene lookup returns CDR1 SGHTA and CDR2 FQGNSA. DNA for the CDR3: TGTGCCAGCAGCTCGGGACTCCCGGGTACCGGGGAGCTGTTTTTT. This encodes CASSSGLPGTGELFF. Together with reference TRBV7-2 and TRBJ2-2, the CDR3 gives the full variable domain: GAGVSQSPSNKVTEKGKDVELRCDPISGHTALYWYRQSLGQGLEFLIYFQGNSAPDKSGLPSDRFSAERTGGSVSTLTIQRTQQEDSAVYLCASSSGLPGTGELFFGEGSRLTVL.

This clone was counted once. The rearrangement uses TRBV6-1 and TRBJ2-4; 7 positions match TRBD2. The germline CDR1 and CDR2 sequences are MNHNS and SASEGT. V shed 3 bases, J shed 6 bases, and the junction held 2 bases outside the gene matches. The CDR3 covers 13 residues. CDR3 nucleotide sequence: TGTGCCAGCAGTGAGATAGCGGGAAACATTCAGTACTTC. It is translated as CASSEIAGNIQYF.

In its sample, this clone was seen once. The genes are TRBV19 and TRBJ2-3; 8 nucleotides align to TRBD2. CDR3 length: 16 residues. The germline CDR1 and CDR2 sequences are LNHDA and SQIVND (reference sequence). J was trimmed by 3 bases and V by 2 bases; bases with no gene match: 7. The CDR3 sequence is CASSIWGAGETDTQYF. In DNA, the CDR3 is TGTGCCAGTAGTATATGGGGAGCGGGAGAGACAGATACGCAGTATTTT. Together with reference TRBV19 and TRBJ2-3, the CDR3 gives the full variable domain: DGGITQSPKYLFRKEGQNVTLSCEQNLNHDAMYWYRQDPGQGLRLIYYSQIVNDFQKGDIAEGYSVSREKKESFPLTVTSAQKNPTAFYLCASSIWGAGETDTQYFGPGTRLTVL.

On this clone: Other DNA sequences of this sample code for an identical CDR3. The rearrangement links TRBV15 to TRBJ1-5; 7 bases align to TRBD1. The trim removed 0 bases at V and 4 bases at J, leaving 0 bases unmatched. This CDR3 has 14 amino acids. CDR1 is LNHNV and CDR2 is YYDKDF in the germline V gene (reference sequence). CDR3 sequence: CATSRDRGNQPQHF. The CDR3 nucleotides read TGTGCCACCAGCAGAGACAGGGGGAATCAGCCCCAGCATTTT.

V is TRBV2 and J is TRBJ2-5, with a tentative D call TRBD1 (5 bases). Trimming shortened V by 6 bases and J by 2 bases, and 13 bases separated the two germline ends. CDR3 length equals 14 residues. The germline V gene has CDR1 SNHLY and CDR2 FYNNEI. Written as DNA, the CDR3 is TGTGCCAGCAGCACCAGGGTGGTGCAAGAGACCCAGTACTTC. Protein: CASSTRVVQETQYF.

The chain combines TRBV4-3 with TRBJ1-2, with 10 bases lining up with TRBD1. Germline V CDR1 and CDR2: LGHNA, YSLEER. This CDR3 region has 15 residues. Unmatched junction bases numbered 1, after V lost 3 bases and J lost 0 bases. This CDR3 reads CASSQGTGANYGYTF. CDR3 DNA sequence: TGCGCCAGCAGCCAGGGGACAGGGGCTAACTATGGCTACACCTTC.